Listed below are T cell receptor beta chains from one sample, sequenced in a study of technical replicates of blood from a handful of donors. Measured with immunoSEQ multiplex PCR; TCRdb has only the in-frame clones, and not every one. This repertoire shows 65,000 to 90,000 clones, approximately 98% found once; its top ten account for approximately 0.21%. Sample: T cells isolated from PBMCs. These receptors originate from a human donor in good health. CDR3s include the opening cysteine and the closing phenylalanine or tryptophan. The D gene is left open where the match is weak. Size is stated for part of the rows, as once, few or many counts, or as a class when the clone is expanded.

d_call j_call clone_size v_call cdr3_nt cdr3_aa
TRBD2 TRBJ2-7 NA TRBV30 TGTGCCTGGAGGACGGAAAAACTAGCGGGGTTCTACGAGCAGTACTTC CAWRTEKLAGFYEQYF
NA TRBJ1-5 NA TRBV4-1 TGCGCCAGCAGCCAAGGGGGCCGCAATCAGCCCCAGCATTTT CASSQGGRNQPQHF
NA TRBJ1-1 NA TRBV28 TGTGCCAGCAGTTTAATGGGGCATACTGAAGCTTTCTTT CASSLMGHTEAFF
TRBD1 TRBJ2-5 NA TRBV30 TGTGCCTGCCTCGGGACAGACGTAGAGACCCAGTACTTC CACLGTDVETQYF
NA TRBJ1-5 NA TRBV21-1 TGTGCCAGCAGCAAAGGTGGTCAGGGAAGGTTATTGGGCAATCAGCCCCAGCATTTT CASSKGGQGRLLGNQPQHF
TRBD2 TRBJ2-7 NA TRBV29-1 TGCAGCGCCGGGGGGGGGTACCAGAACGAGCAGTACTTC CSAGGGYQNEQYF
TRBD2 TRBJ2-3 NA TRBV9 TGTGCCAGCAGCGTTAGACTAGCGGGAGGGTATTTT CASSVRLAGGYF
NA TRBJ2-1 once TRBV7-2 TGTGCCAGCAGCGAAACCCGGGAAGTCTTAAACAATGAGCAGTTCTTC CASSETREVLNNEQFF
NA TRBJ1-1 NA TRBV21-1 TGTGCCAGCAGCAAAGATGCAGGGCGACCCTCTGCGGAGACTGAAGCTTTCTTT CASSKDAGRPSAETEAFF
TRBD2 TRBJ2-7 NA TRBV30 TGTGCCTGGAGTGGGGGGGGTAAGAGGGGCTACGAGCAGTACTTC CAWSGGGKRGYEQYF
NA TRBJ2-7 NA TRBV6-5 TGTGCCAGCAGTAGCCAGGGCTACGAGCAGTACTTC CASSSQGYEQYF
NA TRBJ1-2 NA TRBV27 TGTGCCAGCAGTTTATCACAGGGAAACTATGGCTACACCTTC CASSLSQGNYGYTF
TRBD2 TRBJ2-1 NA TRBV30 TGTGCCTGGCGGGAGGGCCTCATTGGTGAGCAGTTCTTC CAWREGLIGEQFF
TRBD1 TRBJ2-6 few TRBV4-3 TGCGCCAGCAGCCAAGAAGGGACAGGCACTGGGGCCAACGTCCTGACTTTC CASSQEGTGTGANVLTF
NA TRBJ2-7 once TRBV25-1 TGTGCCAGCAGCCCCAGCTCCTACGAGCAGTACTTC CASSPSSYEQYF
NA TRBJ1-5 NA TRBV12-2 TGTGCAAGTCGCTTTATTGACATACTTTATCAGCCCCAGCATTTT CASRFIDILYQPQHF
TRBD2 TRBJ2-1 NA TRBV9 TGTGCCAGCAGCCCACTAGCGGGAGGTTCCAATGAGCAGTTCTTC CASSPLAGGSNEQFF
TRBD2 TRBJ2-1 NA TRBV11-3 TGTGCCAGCAGCTTAGGCACTAGCGGGAGCAATGAGCAGTTCTTC CASSLGTSGSNEQFF
NA TRBJ2-7 NA TRBV19 TGTGCCAGTAGTCCGCTGCGGGATGGGCAGTACTTC CASSPLRDGQYF
TRBD1 TRBJ1-5 NA TRBV7-9 TGTGCCAGCAGCCATGGACAGGGATATCAGCCCCAGCATTTT CASSHGQGYQPQHF
TRBD1 TRBJ1-3 NA TRBV6-9 TGTGCCAGCAGAGCCGACAGGGCGGAAAACACCATATATTTT CASRADRAENTIYF
NA TRBJ2-1 NA TRBV6-5 TGTGCCACCAGTTACGGCGCACAGGCCTACAATGAGCAGTTCTTC CATSYGAQAYNEQFF
NA TRBJ2-3 NA TRBV9 TGTGCCAGCAGCGGGCCGAGCACAGATACGCAGTATTTT CASSGPSTDTQYF
TRBD2 TRBJ2-5 NA TRBV6-4 TGTGCCAGCAGCCATACTAGCGCGGAGACCCAGTACTTC CASSHTSAETQYF
TRBD1 TRBJ2-5 NA TRBV11-2 TGTGCCAGCAGCCCTGGACAGGGATGGGAGACCCAGTACTTC CASSPGQGWETQYF
TRBD2 TRBJ2-3 NA TRBV11-3 TGTGCCAGCAGCCCTGCTAGCGGGAGGGCCCTAAGCACAGATACGCAGTATTTT CASSPASGRALSTDTQYF
NA TRBJ2-5 NA TRBV4-1 TGCGCCAGCAGCCAAGCCTCTGTCCAAGAGACCCAGTACTTC CASSQASVQETQYF
NA TRBJ1-4 once TRBV30 TGTGCCTGGAGTGTAGGTCAGGGTGCAACTAATGAAAAACTGTTTTTT CAWSVGQGATNEKLFF
TRBD1 TRBJ1-1 NA TRBV7-3 TGTGCCAGCAGCTTGACAGGGCAGCGAACTGAAGCTTTCTTT CASSLTGQRTEAFF
TRBD1 TRBJ2-7 NA TRBV7-9 TGTGCCAGCAGCTTAAACCCGGGACAGGGGGCCTACGAGCAGTACTTC CASSLNPGQGAYEQYF
NA TRBJ1-2 once TRBV5-1 TGCGCCAGCAGCTTGGGACAGGATAACTATGGCTACACCTTC CASSLGQDNYGYTF
NA TRBJ2-3 NA TRBV15 TGTGCCACCAGCAGAGAGTGGACAGTTTATACAGATACGCAGTATTTT CATSREWTVYTDTQYF
TRBD1 TRBJ1-1 NA TRBV5-4 TGTGCCAGCAGCTCCCACACAGGGGAGCATAACACTGAAGCTTTCTTT CASSSHTGEHNTEAFF
TRBD1 TRBJ2-3 NA TRBV5-6 TGTGCCAGCAGCCCCGGACAGGGAGGCACAGATACGCAGTATTTT CASSPGQGGTDTQYF
NA TRBJ1-1 NA TRBV28 TGTGCCAGCAGTTACTCACAGGGGAACACTGAAGCTTTCTTT CASSYSQGNTEAFF
TRBD2 TRBJ2-3 NA TRBV19 TGTGCCAGTATGCCGCTAGCGGGAATTCCAGATACGCAGTATTTT CASMPLAGIPDTQYF
NA TRBJ1-1 NA TRBV5-4 TGTGCCACGACGGTACAGGGCGGGAACACTGAAGCTTTCTTT CATTVQGGNTEAFF
TRBD1 TRBJ1-5 NA TRBV6-1 TGTGCCAGCGAATCGGGACAGGGCGGTCAGCCCCAGCATTTT CASESGQGGQPQHF
TRBD2 TRBJ2-7 NA TRBV11-1 TGTGCCAGCAGGCGGGGGGGTACAGGGACCGCCGAGCAGTACTTC CASRRGGTGTAEQYF
TRBD1 TRBJ1-4 once TRBV30 TGTGCCTGGAGTGTGGGACAGCCTAATGAAAAACTGTTTTTT CAWSVGQPNEKLFF
TRBD2 TRBJ2-3 NA TRBV9 TGTGCCAGCAGTAAAAGCGGGGTGAGCACAGATACGCAGTATTTT CASSKSGVSTDTQYF
TRBD1 TRBJ2-2 NA TRBV11-3 TGTGCCAGCAGCTTTGACAGGGGCGGGAACACCGGGGAGCTGTTTTTT CASSFDRGGNTGELFF
NA TRBJ2-1 NA TRBV7-8 TGTGCCAGCAGCCCAGGGACTTCTGCCTACAATGAGCAGTTCTTC CASSPGTSAYNEQFF
TRBD1 TRBJ1-3 NA TRBV28 TGTGCCAGCAGTTTCCTTTCCGGGACAGATGGAAACACCATATATTTT CASSFLSGTDGNTIYF
TRBD1 TRBJ1-5 NA TRBV6-4 TGTGCCAGCAGTTTGGGGACAGGGGGTCAGCCCCAGCATTTT CASSLGTGGQPQHF
TRBD1 TRBJ1-1 NA TRBV28 TGTGCCACCTGGGACAGGAACACTGAAGCTTTCTTT CATWDRNTEAFF